Following are 17 T cell receptor beta chains from one sample sequenced in a study of response to subunit inactivated influenza vaccine (dated by TCRdb to 2016 to 2019). Library creation used RT-PCR. Sequenced on an Illumina HiSeq 2500. The public reads were quality trimmed at Q25 with fastp and then assembled into clones with MiXCR by TCRdb, keeping productive beta chains. Rows merge per CDR3 protein into single entries with the most common DNA and genes. The sample profile shows 650,000 to 800,000 distinct CDR3 sequences; roughly 18% of them were found once. The biggest ten clones account for roughly a tenth of the sample. The specimen comprised PBMCs from blood, sampled 5 days after vaccination. These receptor sequences come from a man in his fifties or sixties who received an inactivated influenza vaccine. Donor details come from another sample of the same person, matched by shared clones.

The chain carries TRBV12-3 or TRBV12-4 and TRBJ2-1; D may be TRBD2 (6 bases). This CDR3 comprises 16 residues. Trimming took off 4 bases at V and 3 bases at J, with 16 bases between the two ends. The CDR3 nucleotides are TGTGCCAGCAGTTCTCTACCGGGACTGGGCTACAATGAGCAGTTCTTC. Amino acid sequence: CASSSLPGLGYNEQFF.

This clonotype was counted between two and nine times. The chain links TRBV12-3 or TRBV12-4 to TRBJ2-7; the D gene is possibly TRBD2 (5 bases). V shed 7 bases and J shed 0 bases, with 13 bases lying between them. The CDR3 totals 14 residues. CDR3 in DNA: TGTGCCAGCACACAGACGGGGAGCTCCTACGAGCAGTACTTC. It yields the protein CASTQTGSSYEQYF.

V and J are TRBV28 and TRBJ2-1; perhaps TRBD2 as D (5 bases). The germline CDR1 and CDR2 sequences are MDHEN and SYDVKM. The CDR3 consists of 14 residues. Trimming took off 7 bases at V and 7 bases at J, with 17 bases between the two ends. The CDR3 DNA reads TGTGCCAGCAACTTACCGGCGGGTCGAAATGAGCAGTTCTTC. This codes for CASNLPAGRNEQFF.

This clonotype was picked up a small number of times. The chain is built from TRBV11-2 and TRBJ2-7; D is possibly TRBD1 (5 bases). V shed 1 base and J shed 0 bases, with 16 bases lying between them. Germline CDR1 is SGHAT and CDR2 is FQNNGV. The CDR3 is 17 residues long. CDR3 nucleotides: TGTGCCAGCAGCTTAGCCACAGGTCGGGCAAGCTCCTACGAGCAGTACTTC. Translated, it gives CASSLATGRASSYEQYF. Using reference TRBV11-2 and TRBJ2-7 for the parts outside the CDR3, the full variable domain is EAGVAQSPRYKIIEKRQSVAFWCNPISGHATLYWYQQILGQGPKLLIQFQNNGVVDDSQLPKDRFSAERLKGVDSTLKIQPAKLEDSAVYLCASSLATGRASSYEQYFGPGTRLTVT.

This clonotype has more than one count but fewer than ten. The genes are TRBV20-1 and TRBJ2-5; TRBD1 matches at 8 bases. After removal of 3 bases from V and 5 bases from J, the junction contained 11 bases not matched to a gene. The CDR3 totals 15 residues. Looked up from germline, CDR1 is DFQATT and CDR2 is SNEGSKA (reference sequence). CDR3 region: CSASGFDRGRETQYF. The CDR3 nucleotides read TGCAGTGCTAGTGGTTTCGACAGGGGAAGGGAGACCCAGTACTTC.

This clonotype was recorded a few times. The chain uses TRBV5-1 and TRBJ2-3; D is unresolved. CDR1 and CDR2 from the germline V gene are SGHRS and YFSETQ. The CDR3 has 15 residues. Between the trimmed V and J ends, which lost 0 bases and 3 bases, there was a span of 11 bases. CDR3 loop: CASSLGQLGTDTQYF. The DNA for the CDR3 is TGCGCCAGCAGCTTGGGGCAATTAGGGACAGATACGCAGTATTTT. The full variable domain, with the rest looked up from reference TRBV5-1 and TRBJ2-3, is KAGVTQTPRYLIKTRGQQVTLSCSPISGHRSVSWYQQTPGQGLQFLFEYFSETQRNKGNFPGRFSGRQFSNSRSEMNVSTLELGDSALYLCASSLGQLGTDTQYFGPGTRLTVL.

This CDR3 is CASSSRNFAGDNSPLHF. CDR3 sequence (DNA): TGTGCCAGCAGCTCACGGAACTTTGCAGGGGACAATTCACCCCTCCACTTT. The rearrangement links TRBV7-2 to TRBJ1-6; weak D call: TRBD1 (6 bases). Deletions cut 4 bases from V and 7 bases from J, with 20 bases between. Germline-derived CDR1 and CDR2 are SGHTA and FQGNSA. The CDR3 loop spans 17 amino acids.

The rearrangement joins TRBV5-1 to TRBJ2-6, with 8 bases aligning to TRBD1. The CDR3 is 17 amino acids. Germline trimming cut 2 bases from V and 1 base from J; bases unmatched to any gene: 5. In germline, CDR1 is SGHRS, CDR2 YFSETQ. In DNA form, the CDR3 reads TGCGCCAGCAGCTTAGGGACAGGTAGATCTGGGGCCAACGTCCTGACTTTC. Encoded protein: CASSLGTGRSGANVLTF.

V is TRBV4-3 and J is TRBJ2-2; D unclear. Germline V gene data show CDR1 as LGHNA and CDR2 as YSLEER. The CDR3 runs to 15 residues. Between the trimmed V and J ends, which lost 3 bases and 2 bases, there was a span of 10 bases. CDR3 DNA sequence: TGCGCCAGCAGCCATGACCGGCAAAACACCGGGGAGCTGTTTTTT. Translating it yields CASSHDRQNTGELFF.

In its sample, this clonotype was seen a few times. This chain links TRBV4-3 with TRBJ2-7; weak D call: TRBD1 (6 bases). This CDR3 comprises 13 residues. The V end lost 4 bases, the J end lost 6 bases, and 13 bases lay between the germline ends. Germline values: CDR1 LGHNA, CDR2 YSLEER. The CDR3 is CASSPIQGREQYF. CDR3 DNA: TGCGCCAGCAGCCCGATACAGGGACGCGAGCAGTACTTC.

The rearrangement uses TRBV4-2 and TRBJ2-3; no clear D gene. The CDR3 has 15 amino acids. The V end lost 0 bases, the J end lost 6 bases, and 13 bases lay between the germline ends. Germline CDR1 is LGHNA and CDR2 is YNFKEQ. The CDR3 DNA is TGTGCCAGCAGCCAAGATCGGAAACAAACTGATACGCAGTATTTT. Translating gives CASSQDRKQTDTQYF.

This clonotype was counted only a few times. This chain links TRBV11-1 with TRBJ2-7; TRBD1 might be the D (6 bases). Germline V gives CDR1 SGHAT, CDR2 FQDESV (reference sequence). CDR3 length equals 19 residues. Deletions cut 1 base from V and 3 bases from J, with 25 bases between. The CDR3: CASSLGTGFLGRGLYEQYF. Written as DNA, the CDR3 is TGTGCCAGCAGCTTAGGCACAGGGTTTCTGGGACGAGGTCTCTACGAGCAGTACTTC. Variable domain in full (rest from reference TRBV11-1 and TRBJ2-7): EAEVAQSPRYKITEKSQAVAFWCDPISGHATLYWYRQILGQGPELLVQFQDESVVDDSQLPKDRFSAERLKGVDSTLKIQPAELGDSAMYLCASSLGTGFLGRGLYEQYFGPGTRLTVT.

This chain joins TRBV10-3 and TRBJ1-6; D is possibly TRBD1 (5 bases). V was pared by 1 base and J by 11 bases, with 12 bases between. This CDR3 contains 14 residues. CDR1 and CDR2 (germline): ENHRY, SYGVKD. CDR3 nucleotide sequence: TGTGCCATCAGTGAGTTAGGAAGGGGTGCACCCCTCCACTTT. It specifies CAISELGRGAPLHF.

This clonotype occurred once. The chain carries TRBV5-8 and TRBJ2-3, with 10 bases matching TRBD2. V shed 1 base, J shed 2 bases, and the junction held 4 bases outside the gene matches. This CDR3 comprises 16 residues. Germline lookup yields CDR1 SGHTS and CDR2 YDEGEE. CDR3 nucleotide sequence: TGTGCCAGCAGCTTGAAGCTAGCGGGGGCCACAGATACGCAGTATTTT. Amino acid sequence: CASSLKLAGATDTQYF.

This clonotype has only a few counts. The chain has TRBV14 and TRBJ2-4, with D perhaps TRBD1 or TRBD2 (6 bases each). Germline CDR1 is SGHDN and CDR2 is FVKESK. Trimming left V 1 base short and J 6 bases short, with 16 bases between. This CDR3 comprises 16 residues. The CDR3 DNA follows: TGTGCCAGCAGCCAAGGCTTAACGGGGGCCGCAAACATTCAGTACTTC. The encoded protein is CASSQGLTGAANIQYF. The variable domain in full, with the rest retrieved from reference TRBV14 and TRBJ2-4, is EAGVTQFPSHSVIEKGQTVTLRCDPISGHDNLYWYRRVMGKEIKFLLHFVKESKQDESGMPNNRFLAERTGGTYSTLKVQPAELEDSGVYFCASSQGLTGAANIQYFGAGTRLSVL.

Many counts were recorded for this clonotype. The genes are TRBV7-2 and TRBJ2-1; either TRBD1 or TRBD2 may supply D (6 bases each). V dropped 1 base and J dropped 16 bases, with 20 bases sitting between them. The CDR3 spans 14 residues. CDR1 is SGHTA and CDR2 is FQGNSA in the germline V gene. CDR3 sequence reads: CASSLGPGATVVFF. In DNA, the CDR3 is TGTGCCAGCAGCTTAGGCCCGGGGGCCACGGTGGTATTCTTC.

This clonotype was recorded a few times. This chain joins TRBV12-3 or TRBV12-4 and TRBJ1-1; D might be TRBD1 (6 bases). With 3 bases removed from V and 1 base from J, the gap between germline ends came to 15 bases. The CDR3 loop spans 16 amino acids. The CDR3 loop reads CASSLDGQMGNTEAFF. The CDR3 DNA follows: TGTGCCAGCAGTTTGGACGGACAGATGGGGAACACTGAAGCTTTCTTT.